A selection of T cell receptor beta chains follows, all from one sample in a study of OX40 agonist ivuxolimab in advanced cancers. Sequencing used immunoSEQ multiplex PCR; TCRdb keeps in-frame clones, though not all of them. The sample lists fewer than 30,000 clones; around four fifths were seen once. Sequencing was performed on CD4+ or CD8+ T cells sorted from blood, taken in a trial of the OX40 agonist ivuxolimab. The receptors shown here come from an adult with an advanced solid tumor such as melanoma, head and neck, liver or kidney cancer. The CDR3 runs from the conserved cysteine through the conserved F or W. The D gene is left open where the match is weak. Where a row states a size, it is once, few, many or the class of an expanded clone; other rows omit it.

>NA|TRBJ2-3|14|NA|TRBV28
TGTGCCAGCAGTTTAGGACAGTTAACAGATACGCAGTATTTT
CASSLGQLTDTQYF
>NA|TRBJ2-2|16|TRBD1|TRBV9
TGTGCCAGCAGCACCCCCGGGACAGGGGTAACCGGGGAGCTGTTTTTT
CASSTPGTGVTGELFF
>NA|TRBJ2-7|13|NA|TRBV5-6
TGTGCCAGCAGCGTCGGACTGTCCTACGAGCAGTACTTC
CASSVGLSYEQYF
>NA|TRBJ2-5|13|TRBD2|TRBV2
TGTGCCAGCCTGTTGGGACTAGAAGAGACCCAGTACTTC
CASLLGLEETQYF
>NA|TRBJ2-3|14|TRBD1|TRBV9
TGTGCCAGCGGCCCGGGACAGGGAGGCGATACGCAGTATTTT
CASGPGQGGDTQYF
>few|TRBJ1-4|14|NA|TRBV13
TGTGCCAGCAGCTTAAGGGGGGCTGGTGAAAAACTGTTTTTT
CASSLRGAGEKLFF
>NA|TRBJ1-2|15|NA|TRBV7-9
TGTGCCAGCAGCCCGACCCCGAATACACCCCCTGGCTACACCTTC
CASSPTPNTPPGYTF
>NA|TRBJ1-5|14|NA|TRBV7-9
TGTGCCAGCAGTTCCCAGGAAAGCAATCAGCCCCAGCATTTT
CASSSQESNQPQHF
>NA|TRBJ1-5|14|NA|TRBV4-3
TGCGCCAGCAGCACAGGACCGGGCAATCAGCCCCAGCATTTT
CASSTGPGNQPQHF
>NA|TRBJ1-3|15|NA|TRBV5-5
TGTGCCAGCAGCTTGGAGGGAAACCCTGGAAACACCATATATTTT
CASSLEGNPGNTIYF
>once|TRBJ2-2|13|NA|TRBV2
TGTGCCAGCAGACAGGGAACAACCGGGGAGCTGTTTTTT
CASRQGTTGELFF
>NA|TRBJ2-7|18|TRBD2|TRBV9
TGTGCCAGCAGCGTACGTAGTAGCGGGGGTGCTAGCTCCTACGAGCAGTACTTC
CASSVRSSGGASSYEQYF
>NA|TRBJ2-3|14|NA|TRBV15
TGTGCCACCGGATCGGGACATCTCGGTGATACGCAGTATTTT
CATGSGHLGDTQYF
>NA|TRBJ1-3|18|TRBD1|TRBV9
TGTGCCAGCAGCGTAGCAGTGGGTGGGCAGGGGGCTGGAAACACCATATATTTT
CASSVAVGGQGAGNTIYF
>NA|TRBJ2-7|14|NA|TRBV2
TGTGCCAGCAGTGAAGGCCACTACTCCTACGAGCAGTACTTC
CASSEGHYSYEQYF
>once|TRBJ2-2|16|NA|TRBV18
TGTGCCAGCTCACTCCCGGGACGGGCAAACACCGGGGAGCTGTTTTTT
CASSLPGRANTGELFF
>NA|TRBJ2-5|15|NA|TRBV27
TGTGCCAGCAGGGGGGGCAGGGCGCTTCAGGAGACCCAGTACTTC
CASRGGRALQETQYF
>NA|TRBJ2-3|15|NA|TRBV25-1
TGTGCCAGCAGTGAATTCCACCTTCGCACAGATACGCAGTATTTT
CASSEFHLRTDTQYF
>once|TRBJ2-5|11|NA|TRBV5-5
TGTGCCAGCAGCTTGGCGGAGACCCAGTACTTC
CASSLAETQYF
>NA|TRBJ2-1|11|NA|TRBV29-1
TGCAGCGCAAGACTCGATTATGAGCAGTTCTTC
CSARLDYEQFF
>NA|TRBJ2-3|15|NA|TRBV15
TGTGCCACCAGCCCGGAGGATGCCCCCACAGATACGCAGTATTTT
CATSPEDAPTDTQYF
>NA|TRBJ2-7|13|NA|TRBV5-6
TGTGCCAGCAGCTTACAGGGCTTTGGCGAGCAGTACTTC
CASSLQGFGEQYF
>NA|TRBJ2-2|14|TRBD2|TRBV6-6
TGTGCCAGCAGTCAGGGACTAGCGGACGGGGAGCTGTTTTTT
CASSQGLADGELFF
>NA|TRBJ2-2|15|TRBD1|TRBV6-6
TGTGCCAGCAGTTGGGGGACAGGGAACACCGGGGAGCTGTTTTTT
CASSWGTGNTGELFF
>NA|TRBJ1-6|13|NA|TRBV23-1
TGCGCCAGCGGAGACTGGGGGAATTCACCCCTCCACTTT
CASGDWGNSPLHF
>NA|TRBJ1-1|13|TRBD1|TRBV19
TGTGCCAGTAGCAACAAACAGGGGTGGGAAGCTTTCTTT
CASSNKQGWEAFF
>NA|TRBJ1-1|11|NA|TRBV11-2
TGTGCCAGCAGCTTAGGGTCTGAAGCTTTCTTT
CASSLGSEAFF
>NA|TRBJ2-7|16|TRBD1|TRBV25-1
TGTGCCAGCAGTGAGTATAGGGGACAGGGGGACTACGAGCAGTACTTC
CASSEYRGQGDYEQYF
>NA|TRBJ1-2|14|NA|TRBV5-6
TGTGCCAGCAGCTTGGAACAGGTTAACTATGGCTACACCTTC
CASSLEQVNYGYTF
>NA|TRBJ2-7|14|TRBD2|TRBV7-9
TGTGCCAGCAGCTTAGTAGCGGGGGCCTACGAGCAGTACTTC
CASSLVAGAYEQYF
>NA|TRBJ1-5|16|NA|TRBV19
TGTGCCAGTAGTATTGGCAGAATTTACGGCAATCAGCCCCAGCATTTT
CASSIGRIYGNQPQHF
>NA|TRBJ2-7|16|TRBD2|TRBV5-1
TGCGCCAGCAGCCTAGCTTCGGGGGGGTTCAAGTACGAGCAGTACTTC
CASSLASGGFKYEQYF
>NA|TRBJ2-1|13|NA|TRBV30
TGTGCCTGGAGTGTACTTAGGTCCGGTGAGCAGTTCTTC
CAWSVLRSGEQFF
>NA|TRBJ1-4|12|NA|TRBV19
TGTGCCAGTACCTGGGGAAATGAAAAACTGTTTTTT
CASTWGNEKLFF
>NA|TRBJ2-7|13|NA|TRBV30
TGTGCCTGGGGAATGGGCAGAACCTACGAGCAGTACTTC
CAWGMGRTYEQYF
>NA|TRBJ2-7|16|TRBD1|TRBV7-9
TGTGCCAGCAGCCCGACAGGGGGAGAAGAAGCCTACGAGCAGTACTTC
CASSPTGGEEAYEQYF
>few|TRBJ1-1|14|NA|TRBV19
TGTGCCAGTAGTCCTTACAGTGGAAACACTGAAGCTTTCTTT
CASSPYSGNTEAFF
>NA|TRBJ1-5|17|TRBD1|TRBV28
TGTGCCAGCAGTGAAGGCACAGGGGGCGAGTTGAATCAGCCCCAGCATTTT
CASSEGTGGELNQPQHF
>NA|TRBJ2-5|16|TRBD1|TRBV19
TGTGCCAGTAGTTCTCGGGACAGGGCGTTCCAAGAGACCCAGTACTTC
CASSSRDRAFQETQYF
>NA|TRBJ2-2|12|NA|TRBV9
TGTGCCAGCAGCGATCGGGTCGGGGAGCTGTTTTTT
CASSDRVGELFF
>few|TRBJ1-1|16|NA|TRBV9
TGTGCCAGCAGCCCTGCTTATAGGACCTCGAACACTGAAGCTTTCTTT
CASSPAYRTSNTEAFF
>NA|TRBJ2-2|11|NA|TRBV7-6
TGTGCCAGCAGCTTACCTGGGGAGCTGTTTTTT
CASSLPGELFF
>NA|TRBJ1-1|14|NA|TRBV30
TGTGCCTGGAGTGTAAAACAGGGTTGGACTGAAGCTTTCTTT
CAWSVKQGWTEAFF
>NA|TRBJ2-1|15|NA|TRBV11-1
TGTGCCAGCACCCCCGGAAGTGGGCGCGGCAATGAGCAGTTCTTC
CASTPGSGRGNEQFF
>NA|TRBJ2-7|17|NA|TRBV6-1
TGTGCCAGCAGTGAAGTTCCCGGGGGCGGGTCGTCCTACGAGCAGTACTTC
CASSEVPGGGSSYEQYF
>NA|TRBJ2-1|12|NA|TRBV9
TGTGCCAGCAGCGGCAGTTACAATGAGCAGTTCTTC
CASSGSYNEQFF
>few|TRBJ1-4|13|NA|TRBV13
TGTGCCAGCAGCTTACGGGTGAGGCCAAAACTGTTTTTT
CASSLRVRPKLFF
>once|TRBJ2-7|15|NA|TRBV5-1
TGCGCCAGCAGCGCCGGACTGGGCGGCTCCTACGAGCAGTACTTC
CASSAGLGGSYEQYF
>NA|TRBJ1-1|14|NA|TRBV6-5
TGTGCCAGCAGTTCCGGGACAATTAACACTGAAGCTTTCTTT
CASSSGTINTEAFF
>NA|TRBJ2-1|17|TRBD1|TRBV5-4
TGTGCCAGCAGCTGGGGGAGCGGACAGGATTACTACAATGAGCAGTTCTTC
CASSWGSGQDYYNEQFF
>NA|TRBJ2-3|13|NA|TRBV7-9
TGTGCCGGGGGCAGGTTCGACACAGATACGCAGTATTTT
CAGGRFDTDTQYF
>NA|TRBJ2-7|14|TRBD2|TRBV10-3
TGTGCCATAGGCGGGGGAGGGCGTTCCTACGAGCAGTACTTC
CAIGGGGRSYEQYF
>NA|TRBJ2-1|15|NA|TRBV7-3
TGTGCCAGCAGCCCCCACTGGGAGCCCTACAATGAGCAGTTCTTC
CASSPHWEPYNEQFF
>NA|TRBJ2-7|16|NA|TRBV6-5
TGTGCCAGCAGTTACTCCGGAGGGGGCCACAACTACGAGCAGTACTTC
CASSYSGGGHNYEQYF
>NA|TRBJ2-3|17|TRBD2|TRBV27
TGTGCCAGCAGTTTATCGGGACTAGCGGGGAGCACAGATACGCAGTATTTT
CASSLSGLAGSTDTQYF